Presented here are 18 T cell receptor beta chains from one specimen sequenced in a study of regulatory T cells in long-lasting Graves disease. CDR3 regions were amplified by Arm-PCR using iRepertoire HTBI primers to build TCR beta libraries. One entry per CDR3 protein results from TCRdb running MiXCR on the multiplex PCR reads. The sample yields around 400,000 distinct CDR3 sequences, roughly 25% seen once. Time point denoted: persistent/refractory GD, antithyroid drugs over 5 years with positive TRAb. RNA isolated from PBMCs was used to make the TCR library. The material sequenced was peripheral blood mononuclear cells (PBMCs), taken when the disease was refractory, from a patient treated with antithyroid drugs. Receptor source: a woman between 40 and 50 years old with Graves disease.

This rearrangement joins TRBV30 to TRBJ1-1; the D is unclear. Trimming stripped 2 bases from V and 0 bases from J, with 13 bases between. The CDR3 sequence is 15 residues long. Germline V gene data show CDR1 as GTSNPN and CDR2 as SVGIG (reference sequence). CDR3: CAWSSSERLNTEAFF. CDR3 DNA sequence: TGTGCCTGGAGTTCGTCAGAGAGACTGAACACTGAAGCTTTCTTT.

There are a few counts of this clonotype. The V and J genes are TRBV29-1 and TRBJ2-2; D gene ambiguous. Germline V gene sequence: CDR1 SQVTM, CDR2 ANQGSEA. The length of the CDR3 is 12 residues. Trimming removed 5 bases from V and 4 bases from J, with 8 bases in between. The CDR3 loop reads CSVPDPTGELFF. The CDR3 coding sequence is TGCAGCGTTCCCGACCCCACCGGGGAGCTGTTTTTT.

This clonotype has more than one count but fewer than ten. The chain links TRBV11-2 to TRBJ2-7; D may correspond to TRBD1 or TRBD2 (6 bases each). V was pared by 1 base and J by 2 bases, with 18 bases between. This CDR3 comprises 17 residues. Germline CDR1 reads SGHAT; CDR2 reads FQNNGV. The CDR3 spells CASSLARGAPGTYEQYF. The DNA of the CDR3 is TGTGCCAGCAGCTTAGCAAGGGGGGCCCCCGGGACCTACGAGCAGTACTTC. Using reference TRBV11-2 and TRBJ2-7 for the parts outside the CDR3, the full variable domain is EAGVAQSPRYKIIEKRQSVAFWCNPISGHATLYWYQQILGQGPKLLIQFQNNGVVDDSQLPKDRFSAERLKGVDSTLKIQPAKLEDSAVYLCASSLARGAPGTYEQYFGPGTRLTVT.

The table lists this clonotype with many counts. V and J are TRBV2 and TRBJ2-7; D possibly corresponds to TRBD1 (5 bases). This CDR3 spans 13 amino acids. Germline V gene sequence: CDR1 SNHLY, CDR2 FYNNEI. V lost 7 bases and J lost 2, with 12 bases in between. The CDR3 nucleotides read TGTGCCAGCATTTACAGGCAAGCCTACGAGCAGTACTTC. Amino acids: CASIYRQAYEQYF.

This clonotype showed up many times. This rearrangement joins TRBV12-3 or TRBV12-4 to TRBJ2-5; D unclear. CDR3 length: 16 residues. Trimming removed 0 bases from V and 5 bases from J, with 16 bases in between. DNA for the CDR3: TGTGCCAGCAGTTTAGCCGGGCCATCCACCCAGGAGACCCAGTACTTC. Its translation: CASSLAGPSTQETQYF.

The chain employs TRBV7-2 and TRBJ1-5; D is undetermined. CDR1 and CDR2 (germline): SGHTA, FQGNSA. CDR3 size: 12 residues. V was pared by 4 bases and J by 9 bases, with 10 bases between. The CDR3 here is CASSSYLGPQHF. The CDR3 DNA reads as TGTGCCAGCAGCTCTTATCTTGGGCCCCAGCATTTT.

The V call is TRBV5-1, the J call TRBJ2-7, with D possibly being TRBD1 (6 bases). V shed 1 base and J shed 6 bases, with 14 bases lying between them. CDR1 SGHRS and CDR2 YFSETQ come from the germline V gene. This CDR3 is built from 14 residues. The CDR3 sequence: CASSLRGITGEQYF. Here the CDR3 DNA reads TGCGCCAGCAGCTTGAGGGGGATAACCGGCGAGCAGTACTTC.

This clonotype was observed many times. This chain links TRBV2 with TRBJ2-2; D is ambiguous. The V end lost 1 base, the J end lost 0 bases, and 6 bases lay between the germline ends. The germline V gene has CDR1 SNHLY and CDR2 FYNNEI. The CDR3 has 15 residues. CDR3 nucleotide sequence: TGTGCCAGCAGTGAAGGGCACCCGAACACCGGGGAGCTGTTTTTT. Protein sequence: CASSEGHPNTGELFF.

CDR3 sequence: CSVPDRGNEQFF. In nucleotides, the CDR3 is TGCAGCGTTCCCGACAGGGGCAATGAGCAGTTCTTC. V gene TRBV29-1 combines with J gene TRBJ2-1; TRBD1 aligns across 8 bases. The CDR3 has 12 residues. The trim removed 5 bases at V and 6 bases at J, leaving 3 bases unmatched. Per germline, CDR1 SQVTM and CDR2 ANQGSEA.

This clonotype was recorded a few times. J is TRBJ2-5 and V is TRBV29-1; D is possibly TRBD1 (6 bases). Germline CDR1 and CDR2: SQVTM and ANQGSEA. V dropped 8 bases and J dropped 5 bases, with 18 bases sitting between them. This CDR3 contains 13 residues. The CDR3 protein is CSLFRGSGETQYF. CDR3 nucleotide sequence: TGCAGCCTCTTCAGGGGCTCGGGTGAGACCCAGTACTTC.

This sequence joins TRBV28 and TRBJ2-3, with D perhaps matching TRBD1 (5 bases). Germline V gene data show CDR1 as MDHEN and CDR2 as SYDVKM. The CDR3 totals 15 residues. Trimming cost V 5 bases and J 0 bases, with 12 bases left between them. DNA for the CDR3: TGTGCCAGCAGTGGTCAGGGCTCTAGCACAGATACGCAGTATTTT. Translating gives CASSGQGSSTDTQYF.

CDR3 DNA: TGTGCCAGCAGCGTAGAGTGGGGGATGGAGACCCAGTACTTC. Its protein is CASSVEWGMETQYF. This chain joins TRBV9 and TRBJ2-5; D could derive from TRBD1 or TRBD2 (5 bases each). V lost 0 bases to trimming and J lost 5 bases, with 11 bases between them. Germline assignment: CDR1 SGDLS and CDR2 YYNGEE. CDR3 length: 14 amino acids.

This clonotype has more than one count but fewer than ten. V is TRBV7-9 and J is TRBJ2-7, with D maybe TRBD1 (6 bases). There are 15 residues in the CDR3. CDR1 and CDR2 from the germline V gene are SEHNR and FQNEAQ (reference sequence). The ends were cut back, 2 bases at V and 7 bases at J, with 18 bases in the middle. The chain's CDR3 is CASSLSDSHTSEQYF. CDR3 bases: TGTGCCAGCAGCTTATCGGACAGCCACACTAGTGAGCAGTACTTC.

This clonotype was seen many times. The chain joins TRBV15 to TRBJ2-5, with 7 bases aligning to TRBD2. The trim removed 7 bases at V and 9 bases at J, leaving 23 bases unmatched. Germline V lookup: CDR1 LNHNV, CDR2 YYDKDF (reference sequence). CDR3 length: 17 residues. The CDR3 coding sequence is TGTGCCACCACCACAAAGGGAGGCGCTATGCGGGGGACTCCCCAGTACTTC. Protein sequence: CATTTKGGAMRGTPQYF.

V is TRBV29-1 and J is TRBJ1-3, with TRBD1 matching 8 bases. Germline V gene lookup returns CDR1 SQVTM and CDR2 ANQGSEA. The CDR3 loop spans 15 amino acids. Trimming removed 5 bases from V and 4 bases from J; junction bases left unmatched: 10. CDR3 protein: CSVYSDRGSGNTIYF. The CDR3 region has the DNA TGCAGCGTTTATTCTGACAGGGGATCCGGAAACACCATATATTTT.

Written as DNA, the CDR3 is TGCGCCAGTCAACTCGGAATTAGCTCCTACGAGCAGTACTTC. Amino acids: CASQLGISSYEQYF. The chain is built from TRBV5-1 and TRBJ2-7; D remains ambiguous. Trimming took off 8 bases at V and 0 bases at J, with 15 bases between the two ends. This CDR3 region has 14 residues. In germline, CDR1 is SGHRS, CDR2 YFSETQ.

In its sample, this clonotype was seen many times. CDR3 sequence (DNA): TGTGCCAGCAGTTCGGACAGGGGTACTCTTGAAATTCAAGAGACCCAGTACTTC. Its protein is CASSSDRGTLEIQETQYF. J is TRBJ2-5 and V is TRBV28, with 9 nucleotides matching TRBD1. With V trimmed by 4 bases and J by 2 bases, 14 bases remained unmatched. CDR1 and CDR2 from the germline V gene are MDHEN and SYDVKM. The CDR3 spans 18 residues.

For this clonotype: The germline gene is not matched at one end of the junction; a read error may be the cause. J is TRBJ1-1 and V is TRBV5-1; D not resolved. Germline values: CDR1 SGHRS, CDR2 YFSETQ. CDR3 length: 12 amino acids. This chain's CDR3 is CASSLQNTETFF. CDR3 nucleotides: TGCGCCAGCAGCTTACAGAACACTGAAACTTTCTTT. Filled out from reference TRBV5-1 and TRBJ1-1, the complete variable domain reads KAGVTQTPRYLIKTRGQQVTLSCSPISGHRSVSWYQQTPGQGLQFLFEYFSETQRNKGNFPGRFSGRQFSNSRSEMNVSTLELGDSALYLCASSLQNTETFFGQGTRLTVV.